The 20 T cell receptor beta chains reported below all come from one sample, sequenced in a study of T cell repertoires in cytomegalovirus infection. TCRdb passed the reads through MiXCR, listing each CDR3 protein once. The sample yields a few hundred thousand distinct CDR3 sequences, roughly 42% seen once. No antigens are known for them. Sequencing used cultured PBMCs, obtained from culture after CMV antigen stimulation. These TCRs come from a human donor in good health (CMV status not recorded). Some clones in this sample may be carry-over from other donors' samples.

The CDR3, as DNA: TGTGCCAGCAGTTACATGACAGGAGATTACAATGAGCAGTTCTTC. Translating gives CASSYMTGDYNEQFF. The V gene is TRBV6-8, the J gene TRBJ2-1, with TRBD1 as a possible D gene (6 bases). Germline V CDR1 and CDR2: MNHGY, SAAAGT. With 2 bases removed from V and 4 bases from J, the gap between germline ends came to 12 bases. This CDR3 has 15 amino acids.

This clonotype was picked up a small number of times. The chain carries TRBV7-2 and TRBJ1-5; 7 bases agree with TRBD1. The CDR3 is 16 residues long. Germline V gene sequence: CDR1 SGHTA, CDR2 FQGNSA. Trimming at V came to 1 base and at J to 7 bases, leaving 10 bases not matched to a gene. The CDR3 here is CASSLVGAAGGQPQHF. The DNA of the CDR3 is TGTGCCAGCAGCTTAGTCGGGGCCGCAGGGGGACAGCCCCAGCATTTT.

The chain links TRBV6-2 or TRBV6-3 to TRBJ1-1, with no clear D. CDR3 length equals 11 residues. Germline V gene data show CDR1 as MNHEY and CDR2 as SVGEGT. With 2 bases removed from V and 8 bases from J, the gap between germline ends came to 6 bases. DNA of the CDR3: TGTGCCAGCAGTTACGAAATAGAAGCTTTCTTT. Translating gives CASSYEIEAFF.

In this sample, this clonotype turned up a few times. The gene calls are TRBV27 and TRBJ1-1, with TRBD1 as a possible D gene (5 bases). The CDR3 spans 13 residues. The ends were cut back, 10 bases at V and 0 bases at J, with 12 bases in the middle. CDR1 is MNHEY and CDR2 is SMNVEV in the germline V gene (reference sequence). Here the CDR3 reads CAIPGGMNTEAFF. The CDR3 DNA follows: TGTGCCATCCCTGGGGGGATGAACACTGAAGCTTTCTTT.

The chain joins TRBV6-1 to TRBJ2-3, with TRBD1 identical over 8 bases. Germline V gene sequence: CDR1 MNHNS, CDR2 SASEGT. The V and J ends lost 8 bases and 0 bases, in that order; junction bases with no gene match: 7. CDR3 length: 15 residues. The CDR3 reads CASPGQDFSTDTQYF. The CDR3 DNA sequence: TGTGCCAGCCCGGGACAGGACTTTAGCACAGATACGCAGTATTTT.

In this sample, this clonotype turned up once. The V and J genes are TRBV5-5 and TRBJ2-4; 14 nucleotides line up with TRBD2. V lost 4 bases to trimming and J lost 8 bases; unmatched junction nucleotides: 11. Germline values: CDR1 SGHKS, CDR2 YYEKEE (reference sequence). The CDR3 has 17 amino acids. CDR3 sequence (DNA): TGTGCCAGCAGCCCCAGGACTAGCGGGGGGCCAACGGACATTCAGTACTTC. Residues: CASSPRTSGGPTDIQYF.

The chain is built from TRBV4-1 and TRBJ1-2; D uncertain. Trimming took 1 base from V and 5 from J, leaving 11 bases between them. The CDR3 is made up of 14 amino acids. The V gene's germline CDR1 is MGHRA and CDR2 YSYEKL. The CDR3 loop reads CASSQVRRGYGYTF. The CDR3 region has the DNA TGCGCCAGCAGCCAAGTTCGACGGGGATATGGCTACACCTTC.

This clonotype was counted only a few times. The genes are TRBV7-2 and TRBJ2-5; D remains ambiguous. This CDR3 contains 14 residues. V shed 2 bases and J shed 5 bases, with 12 bases lying between them. CDR1 and CDR2 from the germline V gene are SGHTA and FQGNSA. The DNA for the CDR3 is TGTGCCAGCAGCTTATTCGGTGGCTCGGAGACCCAGTACTTC. It yields the protein CASSLFGGSETQYF.

This clonotype came up a few times. V is TRBV12-3 or TRBV12-4 and J is TRBJ2-7; the D gene is possibly TRBD1 (6 bases). The CDR3 runs 15 residues. The V end lost 6 bases, the J end lost 3 bases, and 18 bases lay between the germline ends. For the CDR3, the DNA is TGTGCCAGCAGCGGAAGACAGGACCTACGCTACGAGCAGTACTTC. Translated: CASSGRQDLRYEQYF.

V and J are TRBV7-6 and TRBJ2-5, with D unresolved. Germline V lookup: CDR1 SGHVS, CDR2 FNYEAQ. Trimming cost V 7 bases and J 2 bases, with 14 bases left between them. CDR3 length: 14 residues. The CDR3 reads CASNRWRNQETQYF. The DNA for the CDR3 is TGTGCCAGCAATCGATGGCGGAATCAAGAGACCCAGTACTTC.

A single count supports this clonotype. The chain links TRBV12-3 or TRBV12-4 to TRBJ2-1; no clear D. The CDR3 loop spans 13 amino acids. Trimming stripped 6 bases from V and 2 bases from J, with 8 bases between. The CDR3 reads CASRPGTYNEQFF. CDR3 DNA sequence: TGTGCCAGCAGACCTGGGACCTACAATGAGCAGTTCTTC.

V and J are TRBV6-1 and TRBJ1-6; TRBD1 agrees at 7 bases. The CDR3 totals 15 residues. CDR1 and CDR2 from the germline V gene are MNHNS and SASEGT. After removal of 0 bases from V and 14 bases from J, the junction contained 10 bases not matched to a gene. DNA for the CDR3: TGTGCCAGCAGTGAAGCGGGGACAGCGGGGCGAGCCCTCCACTTT. Its protein product is CASSEAGTAGRALHF.

The chain couples TRBV11-2 to TRBJ2-3; 8 nucleotides agree with TRBD2. Germline lookup yields CDR1 SGHAT and CDR2 FQNNGV. The J segment lost 8 bases and the V segment lost 1 base, leaving 5 bases of the junction unmatched. The CDR3 runs to 14 residues. The CDR3 bases are TGTGCCAGCAGCTTAGTCGGGAGGGGTTCTACGCAGTATTTT. It specifies CASSLVGRGSTQYF.

The genes are TRBV9 and TRBJ2-5; 8 bases agree with TRBD1. In germline, CDR1 is SGDLS, CDR2 YYNGEE. The CDR3 contains 14 residues. With V trimmed by 4 bases and J by 1 base, 3 bases remained unmatched. The CDR3: CASSPGGSQETQYF. In DNA form, the CDR3 reads TGTGCCAGCAGCCCAGGGGGCAGCCAAGAGACCCAGTACTTC.

This clonotype appeared a few times. This chain connects TRBV20-1 to TRBJ1-5, with D uncertain. CDR1 and CDR2 from the germline V gene are DFQATT and SNEGSKA (reference sequence). The CDR3 contains 14 residues. The V gene lost 6 bases and the J gene lost 1 base, with 13 bases spanning the gap. This CDR3 reads CSARGGSSNQPQHF. CDR3 nucleotides: TGCAGTGCCCGTGGCGGGAGCAGCAATCAGCCCCAGCATTTT.

This chain uses TRBV5-1 with TRBJ2-7, with D perhaps matching TRBD1 (6 bases). CDR1 and CDR2 from the germline V gene are SGHRS and YFSETQ. V was trimmed by 7 bases and J by 5 bases, leaving 19 bases between them. This CDR3 is built from 14 residues. Written as DNA, the CDR3 is TGCGCCAGCGCCTACACAGGGTCGTTAAACGAGCAGTACTTC. Translated, it gives CASAYTGSLNEQYF.

The gene calls are TRBV5-4 and TRBJ1-2; 8 bases are shared with TRBD1. Germline CDR1 is SGHNT and CDR2 is YYREEE (reference sequence). CDR3 length equals 13 residues. The ends lost 4 bases at V and 4 bases at J; junction bases unmatched: 3. The CDR3 loop is CASSQGQVYGYTF. Here the CDR3 DNA reads TGTGCCAGCAGCCAGGGACAGGTCTATGGCTACACCTTC.

The genes are TRBV5-5 and TRBJ1-1, with D unresolved. Germline V lookup: CDR1 SGHKS, CDR2 YYEKEE (reference sequence). V gave up 2 bases and J gave up 7 bases, with 21 bases separating them. There are 16 residues in the CDR3. The CDR3 here is CASSFLRVRAVNEAFF. The CDR3 DNA reads as TGTGCCAGCAGCTTTTTAAGAGTGAGGGCAGTTAATGAAGCTTTCTTT. The full variable domain, with the rest looked up from reference TRBV5-5 and TRBJ1-1, is DAGVTQSPTHLIKTRGQQVTLRCSPISGHKSVSWYQQVLGQGPQFIFQYYEKEERGRGNFPDRFSARQFPNYSSELNVNALLLGDSALYLCASSFLRVRAVNEAFFGQGTRLTVV.

The chain has TRBV19 and TRBJ2-1; D is unresolved. There are 13 residues in the CDR3. Germline lookup yields CDR1 LNHDA and CDR2 SQIVND (reference sequence). V dropped 3 bases and J dropped 3 bases, with 6 bases sitting between them. The CDR3 DNA follows: TGTGCCAGTAGTATTGCCGACTACAATGAGCAGTTCTTC. As protein: CASSIADYNEQFF.

The chain uses TRBV7-2 and TRBJ2-5; D unresolved. Germline loops: CDR1 SGHTA, CDR2 FQGNSA. Trimming took 5 bases from V and 0 from J, leaving 7 bases between them. The CDR3 spans 13 residues. CDR3 bases: TGTGCCAGCAGCCCCCGGAACCAAGAGACCCAGTACTTC. This gives the protein CASSPRNQETQYF. The full variable domain, its missing parts supplied by reference TRBV7-2 and TRBJ2-5, is GAGVSQSPSNKVTEKGKDVELRCDPISGHTALYWYRQSLGQGLEFLIYFQGNSAPDKSGLPSDRFSAERTGGSVSTLTIQRTQQEDSAVYLCASSPRNQETQYFGPGTRLLVL.